These 21 T cell receptor beta chains were sequenced from one sample in a study of cytomegalovirus exposure and HLA in healthy donors. Both 60 Vbeta primers and 13 Jbeta primers went into the PCR. Repertoires were generated with immunoSEQ multiplex PCR, while TCRdb's copy carries only in-frame clones and drops some. The repertoire includes around 200,000 clones, around four fifths of them detected once, and 2.5% to 3.5% sits in the top ten. Material: PBMCs. The receptors here all came from a woman aged 35 to 49 in good health and CMV-seronegative.

This chain links TRBV20-1 with TRBJ2-1; D possibly corresponds to TRBD2 (6 bases). Trimming stripped 3 bases from V and 13 bases from J, with 13 bases between. CDR3 size: 11 residues. Looked up from germline, CDR1 is DFQATT and CDR2 is SNEGSKA (reference sequence). The CDR3 loop is CSAREGRPQFF. The CDR3 DNA reads TGCAGTGCTAGGGAAGGGAGGCCCCAGTTCTTC.

V is TRBV7-2 and J is TRBJ2-7; TRBD2 agrees at 8 bases. Germline-derived CDR1 and CDR2 are SGHTA and FQGNSA. J gave up 0 bases and V 5 bases, and 6 bases lay outside the gene matches. The CDR3 has 15 residues. The CDR3 nucleotides are TGTGCCAGCAGCCCAGATAGCGGGATCTCCTACGAGCAGTACTTC. This gives the protein CASSPDSGISYEQYF.

V is TRBV10-2 and J is TRBJ2-1; the match to TRBD2 covers 7 bases. V lost 4 bases, J lost 8 bases, and 14 bases stayed unmatched. Germline CDR1 WSHSY, CDR2 SAAADI. The CDR3 totals 16 residues. The CDR3 DNA is TGCGCCAGCAGTGGCCGACTAGCCCCCGGACGGGATGAGCAGTTCTTC. Protein: CASSGRLAPGRDEQFF.

The genes are TRBV9 and TRBJ1-1, with D possibly being TRBD1 (5 bases). Trimming cost V 4 bases and J 0 bases, with 7 bases left between them. Germline CDR1 is SGDLS and CDR2 is YYNGEE. This CDR3 region has 13 residues. CDR3 loop: CASSSGMNTEAFF. The CDR3, as DNA: TGTGCCAGCAGCTCAGGGATGAACACTGAAGCTTTCTTT. Full variable domain (outside the CDR3, taken from reference TRBV9 and TRBJ1-1): DSGVTQTPKHLITATGQRVTLRCSPRSGDLSVYWYQQSLDQGLQFLIQYYNGEERAKGNILERFSAQQFPDLHSELNLSSLELGDSALYFCASSSGMNTEAFFGQGTRLTVV.

In this sample, this clone turned up a few times. J is TRBJ2-5 and V is TRBV5-1; possibly TRBD2 for D (6 bases). Germline CDR1 SGHRS, CDR2 YFSETQ. This CDR3 is 17 amino acids long. V gave up 4 bases and J gave up 2 bases, with 21 bases separating them. The CDR3 loop is CASSGVAGGLAQETQYF. CDR3 DNA sequence: TGCGCCAGCAGCGGCGTGGCAGGTGGGCTAGCGCAAGAGACCCAGTACTTC.

This chain joins TRBV10-3 and TRBJ2-7; possibly TRBD1 for D (5 bases). The germline gives CDR1 ENHRY, CDR2 SYGVKD. Trimming took off 6 bases at V and 2 bases at J, with 14 bases between the two ends. The CDR3 has 14 residues. The CDR3 DNA reads as TGTGCCATCAGGGGATCCACGGACACCTACGAGCAGTACTTC. It translates to CAIRGSTDTYEQYF.

The V call is TRBV5-1, the J call TRBJ1-4; 8 bases are a match to TRBD1. V trimming: 4 bases; J trimming: 5 bases; junction bases outside the gene matches: 4. The CDR3 extends over 14 amino acids. Germline loops: CDR1 SGHRS, CDR2 YFSETQ. The CDR3: CASSGGQANEKLFF. CDR3 sequence (DNA): TGCGCCAGCAGCGGGGGACAGGCAAATGAAAAACTGTTTTTT.

This clone was counted a single time. The chain combines TRBV6-6 with TRBJ1-1; D may be TRBD1 (6 bases). Germline V gene data show CDR1 as MNHNY and CDR2 as SVGAGI (reference sequence). The CDR3 is 13 amino acids. V dropped 6 bases and J dropped 1 base, with 9 bases sitting between them. CDR3 loop: CASRLQGNTEAFF. In DNA, the CDR3 is TGTGCCAGCAGGCTACAGGGGAACACTGAAGCTTTCTTT.

The rearrangement joins TRBV28 to TRBJ1-4, with D possibly matching TRBD1 (5 bases). Looked up from germline, CDR1 is MDHEN and CDR2 is SYDVKM. The ends were cut back, 2 bases at V and 4 bases at J, with 11 bases in the middle. The CDR3 totals 15 residues. The CDR3 sequence: CASSLAGPFNEKLFF. The DNA of the CDR3 is TGTGCCAGCAGTTTAGCGGGACCCTTTAATGAAAAACTGTTTTTT.

This chain uses TRBV10-2 with TRBJ1-5, with 8 nucleotides matching TRBD1. The CDR3 length is 18 residues. Unmatched junction bases numbered 7, after V lost 0 bases and J lost 0 bases. The germline gives CDR1 WSHSY, CDR2 SAAADI. This CDR3 is CASSESRRTGNSNQPQHF. As DNA, the CDR3 is TGCGCCAGCAGTGAGTCGAGAAGGACAGGGAATAGCAATCAGCCCCAGCATTTT.

J is TRBJ1-5 and V is TRBV4-1; TRBD1 agrees at 8 bases. This CDR3 is 18 amino acids long. The trim removed 0 bases at V and 6 bases at J, leaving 13 bases unmatched. From germline, CDR1 is MGHRA and CDR2 YSYEKL. The CDR3 region has the DNA TGCGCCAGCAGCCAAGAAGGCGGGACAGGCAGGGTTGGTCAGCCCCAGCATTTT. Encoded protein: CASSQEGGTGRVGQPQHF.

The V call is TRBV27, the J call TRBJ1-2; 8 nucleotides align to TRBD1. Germline V CDR1 and CDR2: MNHEY, SMNVEV (reference sequence). This CDR3 spans 15 amino acids. The V segment lost 5 bases and the J segment 8 bases; nucleotides outside the gene matches: 13. As DNA, the CDR3 is TGTGCCAGCAGTCTCAGTGCAGGGGGCACGGGAGGCTACACCTTC. Its protein product is CASSLSAGGTGGYTF.

This clone was counted a single time. The rearrangement joins TRBV19 to TRBJ2-1, with 13 bases fitting TRBD2. The CDR3 contains 16 residues. Losses at the gene ends were 4 bases for V and 9 bases for J; bases not matched to a gene: 9. Germline V gene data show CDR1 as LNHDA and CDR2 as SQIVND (reference sequence). CDR3 protein: CASSTLLAGGPGEQFF. The CDR3 nucleotides read TGTGCCAGTAGTACTCTACTAGCGGGAGGGCCGGGTGAGCAGTTCTTC.

This chain joins TRBV27 and TRBJ1-4, with D possibly matching TRBD1 (6 bases). CDR1 and CDR2 (germline): MNHEY, SMNVEV (reference sequence). CDR3 length: 14 amino acids. The V end was cut by 4 bases, the J end by 8 bases, with 14 bases between. The CDR3 loop reads CASSSYRVGEKLFF. CDR3 bases: TGTGCCAGCAGTTCCTACAGGGTCGGGGAAAAACTGTTTTTT.

V usage is TRBV15 and J usage is TRBJ1-1, with unresolved D. This CDR3 spans 15 amino acids. Trimming pared 0 bases from V and 0 bases from J, leaving 8 bases between. CDR1 LNHNV and CDR2 YYDKDF come from the germline V gene (reference sequence). The CDR3 region is CATSREFGVNTEAFF. DNA of the CDR3: TGTGCCACCAGCAGAGAGTTCGGGGTGAACACTGAAGCTTTCTTT.

This chain uses TRBV14 with TRBJ1-5; D remains unclear. The CDR3 is 13 amino acids. Trimming cost V 1 base and J 9 bases, with 10 bases left between them. From germline, CDR1 is SGHDN and CDR2 FVKESK. Here the CDR3 reads CASSQALAGPQHF. The CDR3 nucleotides read TGTGCCAGCAGCCAAGCCCTCGCCGGGCCCCAGCATTTT.

The V gene is TRBV5-1, the J gene TRBJ1-4, with D maybe TRBD1 (5 bases). CDR1 is SGHRS and CDR2 is YFSETQ in the germline V gene. The CDR3 spans 14 residues. V was shortened by 5 bases and J by 7 bases, with 15 bases between the two germline ends. The CDR3 here is CASRSGGGAEKLFF. The DNA of the CDR3 is TGCGCCAGCAGGTCCGGGGGTGGGGCTGAAAAACTGTTTTTT. Full variable domain (outside the CDR3, taken from reference TRBV5-1 and TRBJ1-4): KAGVTQTPRYLIKTRGQQVTLSCSPISGHRSVSWYQQTPGQGLQFLFEYFSETQRNKGNFPGRFSGRQFSNSRSEMNVSTLELGDSALYLCASRSGGGAEKLFFGSGTQLSVL.

This chain connects TRBV9 to TRBJ2-7; D perhaps matches TRBD2 (6 bases). V lost 1 base to trimming and J lost 6 bases, with 17 bases between them. Germline V gives CDR1 SGDLS, CDR2 YYNGEE. The CDR3 sequence is 15 residues long. Here the CDR3 reads CASSVNHVAGPEQYF. The CDR3 coding sequence is TGTGCCAGCAGCGTAAACCATGTTGCGGGACCCGAGCAGTACTTC.

This clone appeared a single time. CDR3 loop: CASSYSYRGGDEQYF. The CDR3 region has the DNA TGTGCCAGCAGTTACTCTTATAGGGGTGGCGACGAGCAGTACTTC. The chain employs TRBV6-5 and TRBJ2-7; a weak D match, TRBD1 (5 bases). Germline V gene data show CDR1 as MNHEY and CDR2 as SVGAGI. The V gene lost 0 bases and the J gene lost 5 bases, with 14 bases spanning the gap. This CDR3 comprises 15 residues.

The chain has TRBV10-3 and TRBJ2-5; 7 positions agree with TRBD2. This CDR3 comprises 14 residues. The germline V gene encodes CDR1 ENHRY and CDR2 SYGVKD. J lost 3 bases, V lost 2 bases, and 3 bases had no gene match. CDR3 sequence (DNA): TGTGCCATCAGTGAGGTACTAGCGAAAGAGACCCAGTACTTC. Its protein is CAISEVLAKETQYF.

This clone was picked up one time. This chain joins TRBV5-1 and TRBJ2-3, with TRBD2 as a possible D gene (5 bases). The CDR3 length is 14 residues. CDR1 and CDR2 (germline): SGHRS, YFSETQ. V was clipped by 2 bases and J by 2 bases, with 9 bases between them. CDR3 coding DNA: TGCGCCAGCAGCTTCTCAGCGGCCACAGATACGCAGTATTTT. Its translation: CASSFSAATDTQYF.